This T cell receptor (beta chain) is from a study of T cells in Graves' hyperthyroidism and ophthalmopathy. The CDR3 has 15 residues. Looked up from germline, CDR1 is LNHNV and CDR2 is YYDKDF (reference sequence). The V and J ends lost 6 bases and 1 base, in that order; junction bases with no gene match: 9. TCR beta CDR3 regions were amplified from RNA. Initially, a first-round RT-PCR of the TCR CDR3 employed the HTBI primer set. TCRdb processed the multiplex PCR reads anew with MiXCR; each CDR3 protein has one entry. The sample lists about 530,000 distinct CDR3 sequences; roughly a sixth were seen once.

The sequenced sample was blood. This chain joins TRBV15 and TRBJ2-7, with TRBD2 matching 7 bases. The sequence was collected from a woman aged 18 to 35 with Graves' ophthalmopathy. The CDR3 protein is CATSSGRGISYEQYF. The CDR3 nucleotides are TGTGCCACCAGTAGCGGGCGCGGGATTTCCTACGAGCAGTACTTC.